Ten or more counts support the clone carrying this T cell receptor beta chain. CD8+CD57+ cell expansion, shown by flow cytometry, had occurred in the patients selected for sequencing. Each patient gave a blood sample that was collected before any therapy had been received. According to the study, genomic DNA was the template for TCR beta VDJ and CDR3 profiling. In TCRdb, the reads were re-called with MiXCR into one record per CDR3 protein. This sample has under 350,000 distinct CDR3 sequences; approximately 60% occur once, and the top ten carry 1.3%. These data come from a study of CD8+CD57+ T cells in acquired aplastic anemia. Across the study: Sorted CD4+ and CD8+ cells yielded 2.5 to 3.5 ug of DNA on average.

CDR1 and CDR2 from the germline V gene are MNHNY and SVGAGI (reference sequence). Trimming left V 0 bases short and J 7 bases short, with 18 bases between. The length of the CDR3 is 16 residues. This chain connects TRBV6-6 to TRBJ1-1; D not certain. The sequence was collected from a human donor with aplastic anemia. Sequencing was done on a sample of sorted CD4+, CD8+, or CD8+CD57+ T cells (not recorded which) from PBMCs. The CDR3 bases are TGTGCCAGCAGTTACTCGATCGGGCAGCCCGAGGGTGAAGCTTTCTTT. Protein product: CASSYSIGQPEGEAFF.